Presented here are 2 T cell receptor beta chains from one specimen sequenced in a study of blood T cells in healthy people across ages. PCR was performed a second time for about 7 to 12 cycles using a sample-barcoded 5' primer and a J-beta primer mix. TCRdb reprocessed the 5' RACE reads via MiXCR and lists one record per CDR3 protein. The sample records hundreds of thousands of distinct CDR3 sequences, roughly 32% being singletons. Sequencing was carried out using blood. Receptors were obtained from a woman of 80 years or more in good health.

The sample holds a few counts of this clonotype. J is TRBJ1-1 and V is TRBV9; 9 bases agree with TRBD1. V trimming: 3 bases; J trimming: 3 bases; junction bases outside the gene matches: 9. Germline-derived CDR1 and CDR2 are SGDLS and YYNGEE. The CDR3 extends over 16 amino acids. CDR3 residues: CASSASTGQGDTEAFF. DNA for the CDR3: TGTGCCAGCAGCGCTAGTACGGGACAGGGTGACACTGAAGCTTTCTTT.

The V gene is TRBV3-1, the J gene TRBJ2-5; 9 bases are shared with TRBD2. The V gene's germline CDR1 is LGHDT and CDR2 YNNKEL (reference sequence). V lost 0 bases and J lost 5; bases outside the gene matches: 4. This CDR3 is built from 15 residues. The CDR3 protein is CASSQDSGGRETQYF. As DNA, the CDR3 is TGTGCCAGCAGCCAAGATAGCGGGGGTCGGGAGACCCAGTACTTC.